These 22 T cell receptor beta chains originate from one sample sequenced in a study of cytomegalovirus exposure and HLA in healthy donors (dated by TCRdb to the late 2010s). The receptor library was made with the immunoSEQ multiplex PCR assay. A mixture of 60 forward primers for TCR Vbeta segments and 13 reverse primers for TCR Jbeta segments was used in the multiplex PCR. The immuneACCESS repertoire file appears here via TCRdb, limited to in-frame rearrangements. These files lack a portion of the clones; in checked studies, under half of the deficit traces to unresolved V genes, and the cause of the others is not known. The table kept for this sample lists 20,000 to 25,000 clones. Around 17% of the sample is held by the ten biggest clonotypes. The sequenced material came from PBMCs. These receptors came from a male donor in good health and CMV-seropositive.

V usage is TRBV5-1 and J usage is TRBJ1-1, with 7 bases lining up with TRBD1. The trim removed 7 bases at V and 6 bases at J, leaving 12 bases unmatched. This CDR3 contains 14 residues. Germline V gene lookup returns CDR1 SGHRS and CDR2 YFSETQ. CDR3 protein: CASGPRGVIPEAFF. The DNA for the CDR3 is TGCGCCAGCGGACCCAGGGGGGTAATACCTGAAGCTTTCTTT.

The CDR3 loop reads CASRIAGAAYEQYF. In DNA, the CDR3 is TGTGCCAGCAGGATAGCGGGAGCGGCCTACGAGCAGTACTTC. The V and J genes are TRBV6-5 and TRBJ2-7; TRBD2 matches at 9 bases. This CDR3 is built from 14 residues. The trim removed 6 bases at V and 2 bases at J, leaving 5 bases unmatched. Germline V gives CDR1 MNHEY, CDR2 SVGAGI.

This chain connects TRBV6-6 to TRBJ2-2; TRBD1 agrees at 10 bases. The germline CDR1 and CDR2 sequences are MNHNY and SVGAGI (reference sequence). V lost 8 bases, J lost 6 bases, and 9 bases stayed unmatched. The CDR3 spans 15 residues. CDR3 amino acids: CASGWDRGRPGELFF. CDR3 bases: TGTGCCAGCGGATGGGACAGGGGACGGCCCGGGGAGCTGTTTTTT.

The chain carries TRBV27 and TRBJ1-5; D is uncertain. The CDR3 loop spans 13 amino acids. Per the germline V gene, CDR1 is MNHEY and CDR2 is SMNVEV (reference sequence). The germline V and J ends were trimmed by 2 bases and 6 bases, with 8 bases remaining between them. This CDR3 reads CASSLTRGQPQHF. Written as DNA, the CDR3 is TGTGCCAGCAGTTTAACGAGAGGTCAGCCCCAGCATTTT.

The chain has TRBV6-5 and TRBJ2-3; 9 bases map to TRBD1. Unmatched junction bases numbered 8, after V lost 6 bases and J lost 4 bases. Germline loops: CDR1 MNHEY, CDR2 SVGAGI. The CDR3 loop spans 15 amino acids. CDR3 coding DNA: TGTGCCAGCAGAACCGGGACAGGGAGACCAGATACGCAGTATTTT. It translates to CASRTGTGRPDTQYF.

This sequence joins TRBV28 and TRBJ2-3; a weak D match, TRBD1 (6 bases). V was cut by 3 bases and J by 0 bases, with 10 bases left in between. The CDR3 is made up of 15 amino acids. CDR1 and CDR2 from the germline V gene are MDHEN and SYDVKM. CDR3 loop: CASSLGDRSTDTQYF. CDR3 in DNA: TGTGCCAGCAGTTTGGGTGACAGGAGCACAGATACGCAGTATTTT.

For this clone: The junction and the germline gene differ at one end; a read error may be behind it. The chain has TRBV7-7 and TRBJ2-2, with 7 bases fitting TRBD1. This CDR3 contains 16 residues. Per the germline V gene, CDR1 is SSHAT and CDR2 is FNYEAQ (reference sequence). CDR3 loop: CASSHSRGLNTGELFF. The CDR3 nucleotides are TGTGCTAGCAGCCACTCAAGGGGGCTCAACACCGGGGAGCTGTTTTTT.

The chain employs TRBV6-1 and TRBJ1-1, with D maybe TRBD1 (5 bases). This CDR3 has 15 amino acids. The germline gives CDR1 MNHNS, CDR2 SASEGT. Trimming took off 3 bases at V and 5 bases at J, with 16 bases between the two ends. The CDR3 sequence is CASSDGTRLETEAFF. CDR3 nucleotides: TGTGCCAGCAGTGATGGGACTAGACTCGAGACTGAAGCTTTCTTT.

A note on this clone: In the same sample, other DNA sequences code for this CDR3. This sequence joins TRBV19 and TRBJ2-3; D possibly corresponds to TRBD2 (5 bases). This CDR3 has 13 amino acids. CDR1 is LNHDA and CDR2 is SQIVND in the germline V gene (reference sequence). The germline V and J ends were trimmed by 5 bases and 4 bases, with 10 bases remaining between them. CDR3 sequence (DNA): TGTGCCAGTAGTCGTGGACTTGCAGATACGCAGTATTTT. This gives the protein CASSRGLADTQYF.

The chain is built from TRBV2 and TRBJ2-3; possibly TRBD2 for D (5 bases). The CDR3 is made up of 11 amino acids. The V and J ends lost 5 bases and 7 bases respectively, with 7 bases between them. The V gene's germline CDR1 is SNHLY and CDR2 FYNNEI. The CDR3 DNA reads TGTGCCAGCAGTCGGGATTATACGCAGTATTTT. This gives the protein CASSRDYTQYF.

V usage is TRBV18 and J usage is TRBJ1-5; a possible D gene is TRBD1 (5 bases). CDR1 is KGHSH, CDR2 LQKENI, per germline. This CDR3 is 14 amino acids long. Between the trimmed V and J ends, which lost 3 bases and 5 bases, there was a span of 11 bases. The CDR3 protein is CASSPGLGDQPQHF. For the CDR3, the DNA is TGTGCCAGCTCACCGGGACTGGGGGATCAGCCCCAGCATTTT.

The rearrangement joins TRBV9 to TRBJ2-7; 7 nucleotides align to TRBD1. This CDR3 has 15 residues. Germline-derived CDR1 and CDR2 are SGDLS and YYNGEE. J gave up 2 bases and V 3 bases, and 8 bases lay outside the gene matches. DNA for the CDR3: TGTGCCAGCAGCGCAGGGGGACAGCGAACCTACGAGCAGTACTTC. It encodes CASSAGGQRTYEQYF.

This sequence joins TRBV18 and TRBJ1-1, with TRBD1 as a possible D gene (5 bases). The CDR3 totals 15 residues. The V end was cut by 3 bases, the J end by 1 base, with 12 bases between. CDR1 and CDR2 (germline): KGHSH, LQKENI. The CDR3 here is CASSPRQGENTEAFF. CDR3 sequence (DNA): TGTGCCAGCTCACCCCGTCAGGGTGAGAACACTGAAGCTTTCTTT.

This sequence joins TRBV6-1 and TRBJ1-6; D uncertain. CDR1 and CDR2 from the germline V gene are MNHNS and SASEGT. The V and J ends lost 3 bases and 7 bases respectively, with 13 bases between them. The CDR3 is 15 residues long. Written as DNA, the CDR3 is TGTGCCAGCAGTGACTCAACGGGAGGGAATTCACCCCTCCACTTT. It yields the protein CASSDSTGGNSPLHF.

The chain recombines TRBV27 with TRBJ1-5; D not resolved. Per the germline V gene, CDR1 is MNHEY and CDR2 is SMNVEV (reference sequence). The CDR3 length is 16 residues. V gave up 4 bases and J gave up 4 bases, with 17 bases separating them. The CDR3 loop reads CASSSRNKAGNQPQHF. Written as DNA, the CDR3 is TGTGCCAGCAGTTCAAGGAATAAAGCGGGAAATCAGCCCCAGCATTTT.

The rearrangement joins TRBV4-2 to TRBJ2-5, with 8 bases lining up with TRBD2. The CDR3 extends over 14 amino acids. Germline V CDR1 and CDR2: LGHNA, YNFKEQ. V trimming: 1 base; J trimming: 3 bases; junction bases outside the gene matches: 1. The CDR3 protein is CASSQGAGEETQYF. The CDR3 DNA reads TGTGCCAGCAGCCAAGGAGCGGGGGAAGAGACCCAGTACTTC.

The chain joins TRBV6-5 to TRBJ2-1, with D tentatively TRBD2 (6 bases). The CDR3 is 16 amino acids. The V end was cut by 3 bases, the J end by 5 bases, with 17 bases between. Germline lookup yields CDR1 MNHEY and CDR2 SVGAGI. The CDR3 nucleotides are TGTGCCAGCAGTTATGCCGATCCGGGGGAGGACAATGAGCAGTTCTTC. Protein: CASSYADPGEDNEQFF.

The gene calls are TRBV2 and TRBJ1-1; 10 nucleotides agree with TRBD1. Germline V gene lookup returns CDR1 SNHLY and CDR2 FYNNEI. V lost 6 bases and J lost 5; bases outside the gene matches: 3. The CDR3 totals 13 residues. As DNA, the CDR3 is TGTGCCAGCAGGGGACAGGGGAAAACTGAAGCTTTCTTT. Protein product: CASRGQGKTEAFF. The full variable domain, with the rest looked up from reference TRBV2 and TRBJ1-1, is EPEVTQTPSHQVTQMGQEVILRCVPISNHLYFYWYRQILGQKVEFLVSFYNNEISEKSEIFDDQFSVERPDGSNFTLKIRSTKLEDSAMYFCASRGQGKTEAFFGQGTRLTVV.

The rearrangement uses TRBV6-6 and TRBJ1-5; no clear D. The germline V gene has CDR1 MNHNY and CDR2 SVGAGI (reference sequence). Trimming shortened V by 5 bases and J by 2 bases, and 10 bases separated the two germline ends. CDR3 length: 14 residues. The DNA for the CDR3 is TGTGCCAGCAGTATGAGTTATGGCAATCAGCCCCAGCATTTT. This translates into CASSMSYGNQPQHF.

The CDR3 spells CASSIDNSNQPQHF. CDR3 nucleotide sequence: TGCGCCAGCAGCATCGACAATAGCAATCAGCCCCAGCATTTT. The chain links TRBV5-1 to TRBJ1-5; D gene uncertain. CDR3 length: 14 amino acids. Looked up from germline, CDR1 is SGHRS and CDR2 is YFSETQ. Trimming removed 4 bases from V and 0 bases from J, with 8 bases in between.

The chain has TRBV28 and TRBJ1-2; TRBD1 is a possible D gene (5 bases). CDR1 and CDR2 from the germline V gene are MDHEN and SYDVKM. The length of the CDR3 is 14 residues. The ends were cut back, 6 bases at V and 7 bases at J, with 18 bases in the middle. The chain's CDR3 is CASRMSGGLTGYTF. The CDR3 DNA sequence: TGTGCCAGCAGAATGTCCGGGGGACTCACTGGCTACACCTTC.

The CDR3 coding sequence is TGTGCCAGCAGCTTAGACGGGACTGCCCATCAGCCCCAGCATTTT. Its protein product is CASSLDGTAHQPQHF. The V and J genes are TRBV7-8 and TRBJ1-5, with D tentatively TRBD1 (5 bases). This CDR3 has 15 residues. From germline, CDR1 is SGHVS and CDR2 FQNEAQ. V lost 1 base and J 5 bases, leaving 12 bases between the germline ends. The variable domain in full, with the rest retrieved from reference TRBV7-8 and TRBJ1-5, is GAGVSQSPRYKVAKRGQDVALRCDPISGHVSLFWYQQALGQGPEFLTYFQNEAQLDKSGLPSDRFFAERPEGSVSTLKIQRTQQEDSAVYLCASSLDGTAHQPQHFGDGTRLSIL.